This section outlines one T cell receptor (beta chain) sequence together with its context. No antigen is known for it. The sample holds no much larger clone one base away, and base qualities are not on file. The library was produced with the immunoSEQ multiplex PCR assay. A mixture of 60 forward primers for TCR Vbeta segments and 13 reverse primers for TCR Jbeta segments was used in the multiplex PCR. Amplification of the CDR3 region of rearranged TCR beta genes was performed with a multiplex PCR assay on genomic DNA. The Illumina HiSeq System was used to sequence the amplified TCR beta libraries as 87-base-pair reads. The original methods were these. A later analysis counted approximately 76 million unique TCR beta chains across the 666 repertoires, and some 11 million of these chains were shared by at least two donors. A nearest-neighbor algorithm error-corrected the raw reads and collapsed the reads into unique sequences, merging closely related sequences to remove PCR and sequencing errors. To assign V, D and J gene segments, CDR3 sequences were aligned to IMGT reference sequences. For a sequence to be retained, a match of at least six nucleotides to both a V gene segment and a J gene segment was required. Rearrangements were classified as productive when the CDR3 lacked stop codons and remained in frame with V and J, and all other rearrangements were classified as non-productive. CDR3 was defined by IMGT convention, running from the second conserved V-encoded cysteine to the conserved J-encoded phenylalanine. The earlier analysis of around 640 of the donors excluded sequences that lacked an unambiguous match to a single V gene segment. In an earlier analysis of more than 500 of the donors, a V segment was called functional when productive rearrangements were above 56.7%, and segregating when the standard deviation between donors exceeded 5%. To diagnose cytomegalovirus status from the catalog of TCR beta chain sequences, a statistical classification framework was built. In a later analysis, V and J genes were assigned by comparing TCR nucleotide sequences against IMGT/GENE-DB human TR gene sequences. In a later analysis, CDR3 sequences and most-parsimonious VDJ recombination scenarios were assigned using the TCRdist pipeline. A later analysis defined each TCR beta chain by its CDR3 amino acid sequence plus V-gene family, and excluded reads lacking a unique V-gene family. In a later analysis, a few hundred highly shared, low-generation-probability nucleotide sequences were removed to address suspected cross-contamination and a sequencing artifact. For each public chain, a later analysis derived a clonal expansion index from normalized ranks of inferred template counts within each repertoire. A later analysis computed generation probabilities with a VDJ recombination model fitted to out-of-frame rearrangements, and checked the results against IGoR. In a later analysis, TCR-TCR, TCR-HLA and TCR-CMV co-occurrence was scored with hypergeometric tests, and a repertoire-size bias correction was applied to TCR pairs. In a later analysis, false discovery rates were estimated by permuting HLA or CMV assignments 20 times. A later analysis grouped co-occurring TCRs with DBSCAN, adding TCRdist sequence similarity when clustering within HLA-allele-positive subsets. Co-occurrence clustering excluded repertoires with fewer than 30,000 or more than 120,000 public chains, plus five with anomalous nucleotide sharing. TCRdb retrieved this table from immuneACCESS and kept in-frame rearrangements only. Not all clones are present; in checked studies, unresolved V genes account for under half, and no reason is known for the remainder. Clone size and V and J calls were adopted from that table, with D and trimming inferred from the DNA. The sample data list some 180,000 clones, and approximately 80% of these were observed just once. Just under 3% of the sample belongs to the ten largest clones.

The sample belongs to a study of cytomegalovirus exposure and HLA in healthy donors (dated by TCRdb to 2016 to 2017). In terms of the full investigation: An earlier analysis of several hundred of the donors reported roughly 300 Gb of sequence data and 90 million to 120 million unique TCR beta sequences obtained from some 200 million T cells. Roughly 310 gigabases of sequencing data and approximately 85 million unique TCR sequences were included in an early release covering several hundred HLA-typed donors. Among the roughly 400 genotyped donors, more than 70% belonged to the genetic ancestry cluster associated with self-reported Caucasian donors. The aim of the study was to test whether cataloging public T cell receptors could identify signatures of past pathogen exposure. Using immunosequencing, the study profiled T cell repertoires from 500 to 800 subjects and related those repertoires to cytomegalovirus serostatus. A separate validation cohort of roughly 130 different subjects was used in addition to the 666-subject first cohort. The study combined high-throughput TCR immunosequencing, statistical association of individual TCRs with disease status, and machine learning to predict cytomegalovirus infection status. A later analysis re-analyzed previously published TCR beta repertoires from approximately 670 donors and added high-resolution HLA genotyping to study TCR occurrence patterns. In the later analysis, no new phenotypic data were used to find candidate immune exposures; instead, reliance was placed on TCR beta sequences and their occurrence across donors. To decide whether each TCR beta V gene segment behaved as functional or pseudogenic, an earlier analysis of some 570 of the donors relied on high-throughput TCR beta sequencing. Alongside the repertoire data, information on donor age, sex, ethnicity and CMV serostatus was compiled. Genome-wide SNP genotypes for about three fifths of the 666 donors were used in a later genetic analysis, which treated that subset as a discovery cohort. Every repertoire in the discovery cohort had been generated on one and the same sequencing platform. HLA typing included class I and class II loci at four-digit resolution. Typing coverage differed by locus: A, B, C, DRB1 and DQB1 were typed in about 620-630 donors, DQA1 in about 510, DPA1 in 600 to 610, and DPB1 in 400 to 490. Roughly 5 DR-DQ haplotypes were handled as single units for association and clustering, since linkage in the cohort was strong. Among a few hundred genotyped donors of the cohort, an average of around 240,000 unique TCR beta nucleotide sequences were sequenced per donor, around 20% of them non-productive.

Summary of the overall study and its limitations: Approximately 16 rarely observed V segments, including chromosome 9 orphons, were excluded from the earlier analysis of a few hundred of the donors because counts were too low. In a later genetic analysis, fewer N-insertions in productive TCRs were reported among donors in an Asian-associated ancestry cluster than the roughly 640-donor mean. This cohort had only TCR beta chains sequenced, and the lack of alpha or paired-chain data limited which features could be detected. Correlated functional status among segregating V segments might reflect linkage disequilibrium, but an unknown experimental factor could not be ruled out. When HLA alleles, especially DR and DQ, strongly co-occurred, attributing TCR associations to individual alleles was difficult. Cytomegalovirus status was reported to be diagnosed by the classifier with high specificity and sensitivity in both the original and validation cohorts. In an earlier analysis of fewer than 700 of the donors, most TCR beta V segments appeared in productive rearrangements about 87% or about 30% of the time, broadly matching IMGT annotations. In a later analysis, the rate of TCR association differed among HLA loci, with DRB1 alleles having the most associated TCRs and HLA-C alleles having the fewest. It was suggested by the authors that the approach could potentially be generalized to other disease states and immunological phenotypes. Most TCR sequences were observed very rarely across donors, whereas some public TCRs were present in many individuals. Because some donors lacked HLA typing at each locus, the association tests relied only on the typed subset. In a later analysis, 16,951 TCR beta sequences were associated with specific HLA alleles at a false discovery rate of 0.05. V-gene and J-gene trimming of TCR beta chains was associated with a missense DCLRE1C variant in a later genetic analysis, and the association was replicated in an independent cohort. The study gave a list of 150 to 200 TCR beta chains associated with cytomegalovirus. Compared with equally common non-associated chains, HLA-associated TCR beta chains in a later analysis were more clonally expanded and had lower generation probabilities. A further reported finding was that TCR beta sequences accurately predicted the HLA-A and HLA-B alleles for most subjects in the first cohort. A group of highly shared sequence variants was considered likely to be a technical artifact of the sequencing pipeline. According to a later analysis, parvovirus B19, influenza, CMV and Epstein-Barr virus appeared linked to several top co-occurrence clusters. Presence/absence analyses assumed roughly uniform sequencing depth across donors, an assumption that may not hold. A few of the identified cytomegalovirus-associated TCR beta chains were confirmed in vitro to be specific for cytomegalovirus antigens. The only immune exposure information available for the cohort was CMV serostatus. In a later analysis, most CMV-associated TCR beta chains were found to appear HLA-restricted, with HLA associations seemingly driven largely by CMV exposure. The 87-base-pair reads could not distinguish some IMGT-functional V segments, including TRBV6-2 and TRBV6-3, so those segments were excluded.

The cohort consisted of hundreds of healthy bone marrow donors. Cohort members were all nominally healthy when sampled, although unrecorded immune exposures were likely present. The donor was CMV seronegative and was included in the group of approximately 350 seronegative cohort members. Each donor provided a peripheral blood sample, and peripheral blood mononuclear cells were used for TCR beta sequencing. The Qiagen DNeasy Blood Extraction Kit was used to extract genomic DNA from the blood cell samples. The CDR3 has 16 amino acids, counting the end cysteine and phenylalanine. Of all the DNA, just the CDR3 is kept, 48 bases in frame from base 1. V lost 8 bases and J lost 7 bases, and the count of bases not matched to a germline gene is 14. CDR1 and CDR2 are read off the germline V gene (reference sequence) as MNHNY and SVGAGI.

The sample was PBMCs. The receptor chain draws on TRBV6-6 and TRBJ1-4, with 9 bases matching TRBD1. This TCR came from a young woman in good health and CMV-seronegative. The CDR3 is CASRTGQGRGVEKLFF. The DNA is TGTGCCAGCCGCACGGGACAGGGCCGGGGTGTTGAAAAACTGTTTTTT.